This entry lists 20 T cell receptor beta chains sequenced from one sample in a study of shared clonotypes between healthy human individuals. TCRdb's copy holds only in-frame clones and misses some; the assay was immunoSEQ multiplex PCR. The sample has over a million clones; over 95% are singletons. Sequenced: naive CD4+ T cells sorted from blood. Specified subset: CD45RA+ positively selected. The receptors originated from a man aged 25 to 45 in good health.

This chain connects TRBV7-9 to TRBJ2-4; tentatively, D is TRBD1 (6 bases). Germline lookup yields CDR1 SEHNR and CDR2 FQNEAQ (reference sequence). The CDR3 runs to 14 residues. Trimming left V 5 bases short and J 8 bases short, with 16 bases between. CDR3 coding DNA: TGTGCCAGCAGCGAACAGGGTACGGTAGACATTCAGTACTTC. It is translated as CASSEQGTVDIQYF.

The count of this clone is one. V is TRBV10-1 and J is TRBJ2-7; the match to TRBD2 covers 8 bases. The germline V gene has CDR1 WNHNN and CDR2 SYGVQD (reference sequence). The CDR3 is 16 residues long. Germline trimming cut 6 bases from V and 0 bases from J; bases unmatched to any gene: 10. As DNA, the CDR3 is TGCGCCAGCAGGCGAACTAGCGGTCGAAACTCCTACGAGCAGTACTTC. Its translation is CASRRTSGRNSYEQYF.

The CDR3 DNA is TGTGCCAGCAGCGTAGAAGGGGGTGGGACCCAGTACTTC. Translation: CASSVEGGGTQYF. The rearrangement uses TRBV9 and TRBJ2-5, with a weak D call TRBD1 (6 bases). In germline, CDR1 is SGDLS, CDR2 YYNGEE. This CDR3 is 13 amino acids long. Trimming shortened V by 0 bases and J by 7 bases, and 10 bases separated the two germline ends.

The CDR3 nucleotides read TGTGCCAGCATGAGGGCCAGCGGGACGAACACCGGGGAGCTGTTTTTT. This encodes CASMRASGTNTGELFF. V usage is TRBV2 and J usage is TRBJ2-2, with TRBD2 matching over 7 bases. The CDR3 consists of 16 residues. The germline gives CDR1 SNHLY, CDR2 FYNNEI. The V gene end was trimmed by 7 bases and the J gene end by 0 bases; junction bases not matched to a gene: 8.

This sequence joins TRBV11-2 and TRBJ2-3, with 10 bases that match TRBD2. V was pared by 6 bases and J by 1 base, with 4 bases of the junction left unmatched. The CDR3 totals 15 residues. Germline CDR1 SGHAT, CDR2 FQNNGV. The CDR3 coding sequence is TGTGCCAGCAGGACACTAGCGGGGCGCACAGATACGCAGTATTTT. Translated: CASRTLAGRTDTQYF.

J is TRBJ2-3 and V is TRBV4-2; no definite D call. Germline V CDR1 and CDR2: LGHNA, YNFKEQ. V lost 4 bases to trimming and J lost 3 bases, with 14 bases between them. The CDR3 sequence is 15 residues long. The CDR3 spells CASSPRASETDTQYF. The CDR3 nucleotides read TGTGCCAGCAGCCCTCGAGCGTCAGAGACAGATACGCAGTATTTT.

The chain couples TRBV6-6 to TRBJ1-1; D is unclear. V shed 6 bases and J shed 4 bases, with 15 bases lying between them. Germline V gene data show CDR1 as MNHNY and CDR2 as SVGAGI (reference sequence). This CDR3 contains 14 residues. The CDR3 sequence is CASRAGSIITEAFF. In DNA, the CDR3 is TGTGCCAGCAGAGCAGGTTCGATCATCACTGAAGCTTTCTTT.

This chain uses TRBV5-1 with TRBJ1-1, with a possible D match to TRBD1 (5 bases). This CDR3 has 14 residues. Per the germline V gene, CDR1 is SGHRS and CDR2 is YFSETQ. With 3 bases removed from V and 3 bases from J, the gap between germline ends came to 12 bases. CDR3 nucleotide sequence: TGCGCCAGCAGCTCGCAGGGAGGTGACACTGAAGCTTTCTTT. Its translation: CASSSQGGDTEAFF.

The rearrangement uses TRBV15 and TRBJ2-1; tentatively, D is TRBD2 (6 bases). Germline V lookup: CDR1 LNHNV, CDR2 YYDKDF (reference sequence). V dropped 0 bases and J dropped 1 base, with 13 bases sitting between them. This CDR3 region has 17 residues. As DNA, the CDR3 is TGTGCCACCAGCAGAGATCCCACGGCGGGATCCTACAATGAGCAGTTCTTC. This gives the protein CATSRDPTAGSYNEQFF.

V gene TRBV28 combines with J gene TRBJ2-2; D is ambiguous. The germline gives CDR1 MDHEN, CDR2 SYDVKM. The CDR3 has 13 residues. Between the trimmed V and J ends, which lost 3 bases and 5 bases, there was a span of 7 bases. CDR3 DNA sequence: TGTGCCAGCAGTTTCGCGTCGACCGGGGAGCTGTTTTTT. Its translation is CASSFASTGELFF.

As to this clone: A clone one base away is much larger, so this may be a read error. The chain has TRBV7-9 and TRBJ2-5; no clear D. This CDR3 has 12 amino acids. In germline, CDR1 is SEHNR, CDR2 FQNEAQ (reference sequence). Trimming took off 5 bases at V and 2 bases at J, with 6 bases between the two ends. CDR3 protein: CASSPLQETQYF. The CDR3 DNA reads as TGTGCCAGCAGCCCCCTTCAAGAGACCCAGTACTTC.

The sample holds one count of this clone. The chain combines TRBV5-5 with TRBJ1-4; D is undetermined. V gave up 4 bases and J gave up 0 bases, with 7 bases separating them. The CDR3 length is 14 residues. CDR1 SGHKS and CDR2 YYEKEE come from the germline V gene (reference sequence). CDR3 region: CASSTSATNEKLFF. CDR3 sequence (DNA): TGTGCCAGCAGCACCAGTGCAACTAATGAAAAACTGTTTTTT.

As to this clone: This specimen includes other DNA sequences encoding the same CDR3. The rearrangement uses TRBV5-1 and TRBJ2-5, with D hard to call. V lost 1 base and J 3 bases, leaving 4 bases between the germline ends. The CDR3 runs 12 residues. Germline loops: CDR1 SGHRS, CDR2 YFSETQ. As DNA, the CDR3 is TGCGCCAGCAGCTTGCCGGAAGAGACCCAGTACTTC. Its protein is CASSLPEETQYF.

This chain links TRBV11-3 with TRBJ2-1; D gene uncertain. Germline CDR1 is SGHNT and CDR2 is YENEEA. The V end lost 5 bases, the J end lost 4 bases, and 15 bases lay between the germline ends. CDR3 length: 15 amino acids. CDR3 nucleotides: TGTGCCAGCAGCCCTATGGGCAGTCTTTACAATGAGCAGTTCTTC. This encodes CASSPMGSLYNEQFF.

V and J are TRBV18 and TRBJ2-1; D is uncertain. This CDR3 is built from 16 residues. V lost 2 bases and J lost 4, with 15 bases in between. Germline CDR1 KGHSH, CDR2 LQKENI. The CDR3 sequence: CASSPEATLRYNEQFF. The CDR3 DNA reads TGTGCCAGCTCACCAGAAGCGACCCTCCGGTACAATGAGCAGTTCTTC.

V usage is TRBV19 and J usage is TRBJ2-1, with 9 bases fitting TRBD2. Germline CDR1 reads LNHDA; CDR2 reads SQIVND (reference sequence). The junction had 6 bases not matched to a gene; V was cut back by 2 bases and J by 4 bases. This CDR3 has 16 residues. In DNA form, the CDR3 reads TGTGCCAGTAGTATAAGGGGCGGGAGGGGGTACAATGAGCAGTTCTTC. It encodes CASSIRGGRGYNEQFF.

The chain employs TRBV5-4 and TRBJ2-7; D perhaps matches TRBD1 (5 bases). CDR1 and CDR2 from the germline V gene are SGHNT and YYREEE (reference sequence). The V and J ends lost 4 bases and 0 bases respectively, with 14 bases between them. This CDR3 is built from 15 residues. DNA for the CDR3: TGTGCCAGCAGCCGGACGGACACGAGCTCCTACGAGCAGTACTTC. The encoded protein is CASSRTDTSSYEQYF.

The chain recombines TRBV7-9 with TRBJ1-2; D gene ambiguous. The CDR3 contains 14 residues. Germline values: CDR1 SEHNR, CDR2 FQNEAQ (reference sequence). With 4 bases removed from V and 9 bases from J, the gap between germline ends came to 18 bases. The CDR3 sequence: CASSSTDAGGSYTF. DNA for the CDR3: TGTGCCAGCAGCTCGACTGACGCAGGAGGTAGCTACACCTTC. Together with reference TRBV7-9 and TRBJ1-2, the CDR3 gives the full variable domain: DTGVSQNPRHKITKRGQNVTFRCDPISEHNRLYWYRQTLGQGPEFLTYFQNEAQLEKSRLLSDRFSAERPKGSFSTLEIQRTEQGDSAMYLCASSSTDAGGSYTFGSGTRLTVV.

The chain has TRBV28 and TRBJ2-1; 13 nucleotides match TRBD2. The germline CDR1 and CDR2 sequences are MDHEN and SYDVKM. After removal of 5 bases from V and 10 bases from J, the junction contained 8 bases not matched to a gene. There are 15 residues in the CDR3. The CDR3 is CASSPQWTSGGEQFF. The CDR3 nucleotides read TGTGCCAGCAGTCCCCAGTGGACTAGCGGGGGAGAGCAGTTCTTC.

Remarks on this clone: Other DNA sequences in this sample translate to the same CDR3. The rearrangement links TRBV5-1 to TRBJ2-3, with 10 bases matching TRBD2. V lost 4 bases to trimming and J lost 1 base; unmatched junction nucleotides: 3. The CDR3 contains 15 residues. Germline assignment: CDR1 SGHRS and CDR2 YFSETQ. In nucleotides, the CDR3 is TGCGCCAGCAGCACCGGACTAGCGGGCACAGATACGCAGTATTTT. Translated, it gives CASSTGLAGTDTQYF.